This T cell receptor (beta chain) was observed in a study of CD8+ T cells in alopecia areata. Points from the study as a whole: Sequencing of scalp samples also includes resident alphabeta T cells from normal skin.

As the sequencing template, cDNA was produced by extracting RNA and reverse transcribing it. Here immunoSEQ multiplex PCR was the method, and the copy in TCRdb shows in-frame clones only, minus some. Found here are about 180,000 clones, 50% to 70% of them singletons; the top ten hold about 1.5%. Sampling of alopecia areata patients yielded lesional scalp punch biopsies as well as peripheral blood. Germline V lookup: CDR1 LNHNV, CDR2 YYDKDF (reference sequence). The CDR3 contains 14 residues. The V segment lost 3 bases and the J segment 8 bases; nucleotides outside the gene matches: 9. Note on this clone: Antigen specificity is unknown.

This chain connects TRBV15 to TRBJ1-2, with 7 bases fitting TRBD1. The TCR sequence derives from a human donor with alopecia areata. The input for sequencing was CD4+ T cells sorted from blood, taken at week 0. The CDR3 is CATSREVQGRGYTF. The DNA for the CDR3 is TGTGCCACCAGCAGGGAAGTACAGGGGCGCGGCTACACCTTC.